Reported below is one TCR beta chain. V dropped 5 bases and J dropped 4 bases, with 9 bases sitting between them. The CDR3 length is 12 residues. CDR1 SGHAT and CDR2 FQNNGV come from the germline V gene. Measured with immunoSEQ multiplex PCR; TCRdb has only the in-frame clones, and not every one. The sample consists of 150,000 or so clones, 84% of them appearing once. This sample was included in a study of blood T cell repertoires in COVID-19. Input material: peripheral blood. This receptor was identified in a young man with active or convalescent COVID-19. The genes are TRBV11-2 and TRBJ2-7; a possible D gene is TRBD1 (6 bases). The CDR3 region has the DNA TGTGCCAGCAGCCAACAGGGTTACGAGCAGTACTTC. Encoded protein: CASSQQGYEQYF.